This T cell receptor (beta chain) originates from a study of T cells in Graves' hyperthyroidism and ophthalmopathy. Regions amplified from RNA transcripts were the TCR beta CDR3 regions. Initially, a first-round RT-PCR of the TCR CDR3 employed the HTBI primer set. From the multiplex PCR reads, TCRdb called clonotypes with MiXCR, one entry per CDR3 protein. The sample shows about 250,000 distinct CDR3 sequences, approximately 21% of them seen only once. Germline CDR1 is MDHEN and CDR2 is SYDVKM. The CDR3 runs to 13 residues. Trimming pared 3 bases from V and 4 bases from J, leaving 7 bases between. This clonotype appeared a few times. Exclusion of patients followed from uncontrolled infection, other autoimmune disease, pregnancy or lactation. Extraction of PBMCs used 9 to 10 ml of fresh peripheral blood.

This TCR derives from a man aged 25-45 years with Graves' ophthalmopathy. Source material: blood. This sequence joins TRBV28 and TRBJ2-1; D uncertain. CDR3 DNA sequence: TGTGCCAGCAGTTTGCCTTCTTACAATGAGCAGTTCTTC. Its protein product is CASSLPSYNEQFF.